This is a list of T cell receptor beta chains from one sample in a study of identical twins. In TCRdb, the 5' RACE reads were re-called with MiXCR into one record per CDR3 protein. Of approximately 620,000 distinct CDR3 sequences in the sample, more than 6.5% were seen once. These data are also associated with another study on yellow fever vaccine responses in identical twins.

Sequenced sample: PBMCs. The receptor source for this set is a woman between 18 and 29 years old in good health. Each CDR3 is given with its conserved first and last residue. A D gene is named only where the DNA matches it firmly. The size entry is marked missing in some rows and otherwise reads once, few, many or a size class.

v_call	j_call	cdr3_length	clone_size	d_call	cdr3_nt	cdr3_aa
TRBV7-7	TRBJ2-3	16	many	TRBD1	TGTGCTAGCAGCTTAGGACAGGGTGAGAGGACAGATACGCAGTATTTT	CASSLGQGERTDTQYF
TRBV12-3/TRBV12-4	TRBJ2-1	13	.	.	TGTGCCAGCACGGGCCCACCATACAATGAGCAGTTCTTC	CASTGPPYNEQFF
TRBV12-3/TRBV12-4	TRBJ2-7	16	.	.	TGTGCCAGCAGTTCCAATATTAGAATCCCCACCTACGAGCAGTACTTC	CASSSNIRIPTYEQYF
TRBV4-3	TRBJ2-7	15	.	TRBD2	TGCGCCAGCAGCCAAGGGCGGGAGGGCCGTTACGAGCAGTACTTC	CASSQGREGRYEQYF
TRBV9	TRBJ2-3	16	.	.	TGTGCCAGCAGCGTAGCTCGGGCAGGGAGCACAGATACGCAGTATTTT	CASSVARAGSTDTQYF
TRBV4-1	TRBJ2-1	18	.	TRBD2	TGCGCCAGCAGCCAAGTGACCGCGCGGGGGTCACATAGAGGTGAGCAGTTCTTC	CASSQVTARGSHRGEQFF
TRBV11-2	TRBJ2-2	18	few	TRBD1	TGTGCCAGCAGCGTGCGACAGGGGGCCCTCTCGAACACCGGGGAGCTGTTTTTT	CASSVRQGALSNTGELFF
TRBV20-1	TRBJ1-1	13	.	.	TGCAGTGCTAGAAGGGACATGAACACTGAAGCTTTCTTT	CSARRDMNTEAFF
TRBV5-1	TRBJ2-1	15	many	TRBD1	TGCGCCAGCAGCTTGATGGGACAGGCTAGCAATGAGCAGTTCTTC	CASSLMGQASNEQFF
TRBV10-3	TRBJ2-7	13	few	.	TGTGCCATCAGCACCGGGGAACGGTACGAGCAGTACTTC	CAISTGERYEQYF
TRBV4-2	TRBJ2-3	16	few	.	TGTGCCAGCAGCCAGTTCCAGGGATCTAGCACAGATACGCAGTATTTT	CASSQFQGSSTDTQYF
TRBV7-2	TRBJ2-7	12	.	.	TGTGCCAGCGGCTCCCAGAGCTACGAGCAGTACTTC	CASGSQSYEQYF
TRBV28	TRBJ2-4	14	few	.	TGTGCCAGCAGTTTCGGAAGTATGAAGGACATTCAGTACTTC	CASSFGSMKDIQYF
TRBV6-5	TRBJ1-2	16	few	.	TGTGCCAGCAGTTACTCGAATGCACAGACGGGGTATGGCTACACCTTC	CASSYSNAQTGYGYTF
TRBV7-8	TRBJ2-5	15	few	TRBD2	TGTGCCAGCAGCTTCCTAGCGGGGGTCCAAGAGACCCAGTACTTC	CASSFLAGVQETQYF
TRBV6-5	TRBJ2-3	15	many	.	TGTGCCAGCAGTTACGGAGGGGGGGCCGTAGATACGCAGTATTTT	CASSYGGGAVDTQYF
TRBV4-3	TRBJ2-1	13	many	TRBD1	TGCGCCAGCAGCCAAGGACAGGGTACTGAGCAGTTCTTC	CASSQGQGTEQFF
TRBV30	TRBJ2-7	10	.	.	TGTGCCTGGGGGGCCTACGAGCAGTACTTC	CAWGAYEQYF
TRBV29-1	TRBJ1-2	20	few	TRBD1	TGCAGCGTTGTGGGTCCCCCGACCGACAGGGTGCGAATGAGCGACTATGGCTACACCTTC	CSVVGPPTDRVRMSDYGYTF
TRBV5-1	TRBJ2-7	14	few	TRBD1	TGCGCCAGCAGCATGGGGACAGGGATCTACGAGCAGTACTTC	CASSMGTGIYEQYF
TRBV5-6	TRBJ2-3	17	.	TRBD2	TGTGCCAGCAGCTTGGGACTGACTAGCGGGAAACATGATACGCAGTATTTT	CASSLGLTSGKHDTQYF
TRBV27	TRBJ2-2	13	many	.	TGTGCCAGCAGTTTTGAGGGGCCCGGGGAGCTGTTTTTT	CASSFEGPGELFF
TRBV6-2/TRBV6-3	TRBJ2-1	15	many	TRBD2	TGTGCCAGCAGTTTGCCTAGCGGGTCCTACAATGAGCAGTTCTTC	CASSLPSGSYNEQFF
TRBV2	TRBJ2-7	18	.	.	TGTGCCTTCAGTTTAGACATGGGGGGGGCCCTGCGGACCTACGAGCAGTACTTC	CAFSLDMGGALRTYEQYF
TRBV20-1	TRBJ2-1	15	.	.	TGCAGTGCGCTAAATTACAGGGACTCCTACAATGAGCAGTTCTTC	CSALNYRDSYNEQFF
TRBV24-1	TRBJ2-1	15	.	TRBD1	TGTGCCACCAGTGATTCTACGAACAGGGGGCGTGAGCAGTTCTTC	CATSDSTNRGREQFF
TRBV20-1	TRBJ1-2	15	.	.	TGCAGTGCTAGGAATCCGGGACGGCACTCTTCTGCTGACACCTTC	CSARNPGRHSSADTF
TRBV6-6	TRBJ1-2	13	few	TRBD1	TGTGCCAGCAGTTACTTACAGGGGCATGGCTACACCTTC	CASSYLQGHGYTF
TRBV29-1	TRBJ2-3	18	many	TRBD2	TGCAGCGTTGAAGACCCCATGACTAGCGGGAGGGGCACAGATACGCAGTATTTT	CSVEDPMTSGRGTDTQYF
TRBV7-6	TRBJ1-1	12	.	TRBD1	TGTGCCAGCAGCATGACAGGGTCTGAAGCTTTCTTT	CASSMTGSEAFF
TRBV5-1	TRBJ2-2	15	.	TRBD2	TGCGCCATCTTACTAGCGGGGGTGAACACCGGGGAGCTGTTTTTT	CAILLAGVNTGELFF
TRBV29-1	TRBJ1-1	8	.	.	TGCAGCGCTGACGAAGCTTTCTTT	CSADEAFF
TRBV19	TRBJ2-3	14	few	.	TGTGCCAGTAGTATAGGGTCACTCGCAGATACGCAGTATTTT	CASSIGSLADTQYF
TRBV11-3	TRBJ2-1	16	.	TRBD2	TGTGCCAGCAGCCCTAGGGTAGCGGGAGGGTTTGATGAGCAGTTCTTC	CASSPRVAGGFDEQFF
TRBV29-1	TRBJ1-1	14	.	TRBD1	TGCAGCGTTGCCCGGACAGGGACTTGGACTGAAGCTTTCTTT	CSVARTGTWTEAFF
TRBV5-1	TRBJ2-5	14	once	.	TGCGCCAGCAGCTTCGGGGGCGGGGAGGAGACCCAGTACTTC	CASSFGGGEETQYF
TRBV28	TRBJ2-7	16	.	TRBD2	TGTGCCAGCAGGAACCCGGGACTAGCGGCTACCTACGAGCAGTACTTC	CASRNPGLAATYEQYF
TRBV7-9	TRBJ2-5	14	many	.	TGTGCCAGCAGCTTAGGAAGGGAGCAAGAGACCCAGTACTTC	CASSLGREQETQYF
TRBV11-3	TRBJ2-3	16	.	TRBD2	TGTGCCAGCAGCGCTCGGACTAGCCCAAGCACAGATACGCAGTATTTT	CASSARTSPSTDTQYF
TRBV24-1	TRBJ1-5	13	few	TRBD1	TGTGCCACGGCTGACAGGGGGCTTCAGCCCCAGCATTTT	CATADRGLQPQHF
TRBV9	TRBJ2-7	16	few	.	TGTGCCAGCAGCGTAGGACTTTTCTTAAGCTCCTACGAGCAGTACTTC	CASSVGLFLSSYEQYF
TRBV28	TRBJ2-1	12	.	.	TGTGCCACCCGACAGACCTACAATGAGCAGTTCTTC	CATRQTYNEQFF
TRBV7-9	TRBJ2-3	15	many	TRBD1	TGTGCCAGCAGCTTAGACAGGGGTCCCGCAGATACGCAGTATTTT	CASSLDRGPADTQYF